Presented here are 7 T cell receptor beta chains from one specimen sequenced in a study of OX40 agonist ivuxolimab in advanced cancers. Data came from immunoSEQ multiplex PCR; TCRdb stores just in-frame clones and leaves some out. The sample shows about 35,000 clones, more than 60% of them seen only once. This sample comprised CD4+ or CD8+ T cells sorted from blood, obtained in a trial of the OX40 agonist ivuxolimab. The source is an adult with an advanced solid tumor such as melanoma, head and neck, liver or kidney cancer.

This sequence joins TRBV4-2 and TRBJ2-7, with TRBD1 matching 11 bases. This CDR3 contains 17 residues. V was clipped by 4 bases and J by 0 bases; unmatched bases: 8. The germline gives CDR1 LGHNA, CDR2 YNFKEQ. The CDR3 loop reads CASSLGGQGDSSYEQYF. As DNA, the CDR3 is TGTGCCAGCAGCCTTGGGGGACAGGGGGATAGCTCCTACGAGCAGTACTTC.

This sequence joins TRBV30 and TRBJ1-2, with TRBD1 as a possible D gene (5 bases). V was cut by 0 bases and J by 2 bases, with 13 bases left in between. The germline V gene has CDR1 GTSNPN and CDR2 SVGIG (reference sequence). The CDR3 runs 15 residues. CDR3 sequence reads: CAWSVVSGANYGYTF. The CDR3 DNA reads TGTGCCTGGAGTGTAGTCTCTGGGGCGAACTATGGCTACACCTTC.

J is TRBJ2-1 and V is TRBV7-2; a possible D gene is TRBD2 (6 bases). The length of the CDR3 is 15 residues. V was cut by 5 bases and J by 7 bases, with 18 bases left in between. Germline V lookup: CDR1 SGHTA, CDR2 FQGNSA. CDR3 region: CASSGAGVRGNEQFF. In nucleotides, the CDR3 is TGTGCCAGCAGCGGGGCGGGTGTGCGGGGAAATGAGCAGTTCTTC.

The chain has TRBV15 and TRBJ1-2; D not certain. Trimming cost V 2 bases and J 6 bases, with 10 bases left between them. Per germline, CDR1 LNHNV and CDR2 YYDKDF (reference sequence). The CDR3 has 13 residues. In DNA form, the CDR3 reads TGTGCCACCAGCAGAAAAGGAGAGCATGGCTACACCTTC. As protein: CATSRKGEHGYTF.

This chain joins TRBV18 and TRBJ1-2, with TRBD1 identical over 8 bases. The germline V gene encodes CDR1 KGHSH and CDR2 LQKENI. The CDR3 length is 14 residues. V lost 6 bases and J lost 5; bases outside the gene matches: 8. The CDR3 DNA reads TGTGCCAGCTCCCCCGGGACAGGAAGGTATGGCTACACCTTC. It translates to CASSPGTGRYGYTF.

The rearrangement links TRBV9 to TRBJ2-5; D might be TRBD1 (6 bases). Germline-derived CDR1 and CDR2 are SGDLS and YYNGEE. The V end lost 4 bases, the J end lost 2 bases, and 12 bases lay between the germline ends. There are 14 residues in the CDR3. CDR3 sequence (DNA): TGTGCCAGCAGCAAACCGGGACAACAAGAGACCCAGTACTTC. Its translation: CASSKPGQQETQYF.

J is TRBJ2-1 and V is TRBV27, with 8 bases that match TRBD2. J was trimmed by 8 bases and V by 3 bases; bases with no gene match: 6. The CDR3 extends over 14 amino acids. In germline, CDR1 is MNHEY, CDR2 SMNVEV (reference sequence). The CDR3 region is CASSFRTSQDEQFF. As DNA, the CDR3 is TGTGCCAGCAGTTTCCGGACTAGCCAGGATGAGCAGTTCTTC.